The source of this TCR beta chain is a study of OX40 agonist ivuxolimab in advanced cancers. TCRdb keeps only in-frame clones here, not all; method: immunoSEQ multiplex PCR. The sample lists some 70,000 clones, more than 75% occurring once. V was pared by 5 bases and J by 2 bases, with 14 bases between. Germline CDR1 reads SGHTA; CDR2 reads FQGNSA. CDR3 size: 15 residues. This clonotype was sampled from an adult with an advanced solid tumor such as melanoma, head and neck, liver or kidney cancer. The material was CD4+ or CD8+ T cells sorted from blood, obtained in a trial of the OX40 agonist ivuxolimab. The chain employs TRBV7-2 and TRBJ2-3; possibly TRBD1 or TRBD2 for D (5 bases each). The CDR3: CASSQTRDLTDTQYF. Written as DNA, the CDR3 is TGTGCCAGCAGCCAAACCCGGGACCTCACAGATACGCAGTATTTT.